These 16 T cell receptor beta chains came from one sample sequenced in a study of T cells after yellow fever vaccination. MiXCR, run by TCRdb on the 5' RACE reads, gives a single entry per CDR3 protein. The table includes around 310,000 distinct CDR3 sequences, roughly 8.7% detected once. The sequencing here drew on PBMCs, taken on the day of the first yellow fever vaccination. The receptors come from a man between 18 and 35 years old who received the YFV17D yellow fever vaccine.

The rearrangement joins TRBV12-5 to TRBJ2-3, with 9 bases matching TRBD1. Germline V gives CDR1 LGHNT, CDR2 FRNRAP. The ends lost 9 bases at V and 2 bases at J; junction bases unmatched: 3. This CDR3 has 13 amino acids. The CDR3 DNA reads as TGTGCTAGGGGGGACAGGGCCACAGATACGCAGTATTTT. The encoded protein is CARGDRATDTQYF.

This chain uses TRBV20-1 with TRBJ2-7; either TRBD1 or TRBD2 may supply D (5 bases each). Per germline, CDR1 DFQATT and CDR2 SNEGSKA (reference sequence). The CDR3 consists of 9 residues. V lost 6 bases and J 6 bases, leaving 6 bases between the germline ends. This CDR3 reads CSARGEQYV. The CDR3 DNA reads as TGCAGTGCGAGGGGCGAGCAGTACGTC.

The sample holds many counts of this clonotype. The gene calls are TRBV5-1 and TRBJ2-3, with 9 bases that match TRBD2. Germline trimming cut 0 bases from V and 0 bases from J; bases unmatched to any gene: 8. The CDR3 loop spans 18 amino acids. Germline loops: CDR1 SGHRS, CDR2 YFSETQ. CDR3 loop: CASSLARGGGASTDTQYF. The CDR3 bases are TGCGCCAGCAGCTTGGCCCGTGGCGGGGGGGCTAGCACAGATACGCAGTATTTT.

This clonotype has just a few counts. The rearrangement joins TRBV10-3 to TRBJ2-1, with D perhaps matching TRBD2 (5 bases). The germline V and J ends were trimmed by 4 bases and 6 bases, with 16 bases remaining between them. Germline CDR1 ENHRY, CDR2 SYGVKD. The CDR3 length is 15 residues. This chain's CDR3 is CAISGAGPRSNEQFF. The CDR3 DNA follows: TGTGCCATCAGTGGTGCGGGTCCCCGGTCCAATGAGCAGTTCTTC.

In its sample, this clonotype was seen many times. The genes are TRBV19 and TRBJ2-1; 8 bases align to TRBD2. In germline, CDR1 is LNHDA, CDR2 SQIVND (reference sequence). The CDR3 is made up of 15 amino acids. With 3 bases clipped from V and 4 bases from J, the junction kept 5 bases outside the gene matches. CDR3 residues: CASSIGGGLYNEQFF. In nucleotides, the CDR3 is TGTGCCAGTAGTATCGGGGGGGGATTATACAATGAGCAGTTCTTC.

This clonotype appeared a few times. The CDR3 DNA reads TGTGCCAGCAGCCAACCAGGGGCGGGGATGAACACTGAAGCTTTCTTT. Encoded protein: CASSQPGAGMNTEAFF. The chain couples TRBV5-4 to TRBJ1-1, with D perhaps matching TRBD1 (6 bases). V dropped 4 bases and J dropped 0 bases, with 16 bases sitting between them. This CDR3 is built from 16 residues. In germline, CDR1 is SGHNT, CDR2 YYREEE (reference sequence).

This clonotype was seen a few times. CDR3 DNA sequence: TGTGCCAGCAGCTTGGCCGGGACAGGGGGAGGATATAGCAATCAGCCCCAGCATTTT. Its protein product is CASSLAGTGGGYSNQPQHF. This sequence joins TRBV5-4 and TRBJ1-5; 11 bases agree with TRBD1. Germline-derived CDR1 and CDR2 are SGHNT and YYREEE (reference sequence). The V and J ends lost 0 bases and 0 bases, in that order; junction bases with no gene match: 8. The CDR3 consists of 19 residues.

This clonotype was observed a few times. The rearrangement uses TRBV7-3 and TRBJ2-1; 9 bases match TRBD1. This CDR3 has 16 amino acids. The junction had 15 bases not matched to a gene; V was cut back by 5 bases and J by 10 bases. CDR1 and CDR2 from the germline V gene are SGHTA and FQGTGA. CDR3 residues: CASSRGRGQGDGEQFF. CDR3 DNA: TGTGCCAGCAGCAGAGGGCGGGGACAGGGTGACGGGGAGCAGTTCTTC.

Many counts were recorded for this clonotype. The chain combines TRBV3-1 with TRBJ2-3; no definite D call. The V end was cut by 1 base, the J end by 2 bases, with 7 bases between. Germline V gene lookup returns CDR1 LGHDT and CDR2 YNNKEL (reference sequence). The CDR3 contains 14 residues. The CDR3 loop is CASSQAHNTDTQYF. For the CDR3, the DNA is TGTGCCAGCAGCCAAGCCCACAACACAGATACGCAGTATTTT.

This clonotype appeared many times. An end of the junction differs from the germline gene, which may be a read error. The chain recombines TRBV2 with TRBJ1-5; 9 bases line up with TRBD1. Germline CDR1 SNHLY, CDR2 FYNNEI. This CDR3 comprises 15 residues. DNA of the CDR3: TGTGCCAGCAGGGAAGGACAGGGGAGGGTTCAGCCCCAGCATTTT. Protein sequence: CASREGQGRVQPQHF. The full variable domain, completed using reference TRBV2 and TRBJ1-5, is EPEVTQTPSHQVTQMGQEVILRCVPISNHLYFYWYRQILGQKVEFLVSFYNNEISEKSEIFDDQFSVERPDGSNFTLKIRSTKLEDSAMYFCASREGQGRVQPQHFGDGTRLSIL.

The chain is built from TRBV4-1 and TRBJ2-2, with TRBD1 as a possible D gene (6 bases). Germline V gives CDR1 MGHRA, CDR2 YSYEKL. Trimming took 5 bases from V and 0 from J, leaving 10 bases between them. The CDR3 runs to 15 residues. The CDR3 region has the DNA TGCGCCAGCAGCGTCGGACAGCCGAACACCGGGGAGCTGTTTTTT. Translation: CASSVGQPNTGELFF.

This clonotype was counted a few times. A junction end diverges from the germline sequence, so it may reflect a read error. The gene calls are TRBV4-1 and TRBJ1-5, with 7 bases lining up with TRBD1. From germline, CDR1 is MGHRA and CDR2 YSYEKL. The CDR3 is 15 residues long. CDR3 DNA sequence: TGCGCCAGCAGCCAATGGACAGGAAACAATCAGCCCCAGCGTTTT. Protein sequence: CASSQWTGNNQPQRF.

This clonotype occurred many times. This sequence joins TRBV19 and TRBJ2-6, with D hard to call. The CDR3 consists of 15 residues. Germline V CDR1 and CDR2: LNHDA, SQIVND (reference sequence). Trimming removed 7 bases at V and 1 base at J, with 11 bases between. The CDR3 reads CASNFDSSGANVLTF. The CDR3 DNA reads as TGTGCCAGTAACTTTGACTCGTCTGGGGCCAACGTCCTGACTTTC. The entire variable domain, with the rest obtained from reference TRBV19 and TRBJ2-6, is as follows: DGGITQSPKYLFRKEGQNVTLSCEQNLNHDAMYWYRQDPGQGLRLIYYSQIVNDFQKGDIAEGYSVSREKKESFPLTVTSAQKNPTAFYLCASNFDSSGANVLTFGAGSRLTVL.

The chain joins TRBV12-3 or TRBV12-4 to TRBJ2-3, with 7 bases fitting TRBD2. CDR3 length equals 14 residues. With 5 bases clipped from V and 5 bases from J, the junction kept 7 bases outside the gene matches. Written as DNA, the CDR3 is TGTGCCAGCAGTCCAAGCGGGGTGGTAGATACGCAGTATTTT. Encoded protein: CASSPSGVVDTQYF.

There are many counts of this clonotype. The J gene is TRBJ2-7, the V gene TRBV5-1, with TRBD1 identical over 8 bases. CDR3 length: 14 amino acids. V trimming: 4 bases; J trimming: 1 base; junction bases outside the gene matches: 4. CDR1 and CDR2 (germline): SGHRS, YFSETQ. Written as DNA, the CDR3 is TGCGCCAGCAGCACTGGACAGGGATCCTACGAGCAGTACTTC. Translation: CASSTGQGSYEQYF.

The rearrangement uses TRBV20-1 and TRBJ2-7, with D possibly TRBD2 on 5 matching bases. The CDR3 runs to 12 residues. Trimming cost V 4 bases and J 2 bases, with 9 bases left between them. The germline V gene encodes CDR1 DFQATT and CDR2 SNEGSKA (reference sequence). CDR3 loop: CSATTGTYEQYF. The CDR3 DNA reads TGCAGTGCTACTACGGGGACCTACGAGCAGTACTTC.